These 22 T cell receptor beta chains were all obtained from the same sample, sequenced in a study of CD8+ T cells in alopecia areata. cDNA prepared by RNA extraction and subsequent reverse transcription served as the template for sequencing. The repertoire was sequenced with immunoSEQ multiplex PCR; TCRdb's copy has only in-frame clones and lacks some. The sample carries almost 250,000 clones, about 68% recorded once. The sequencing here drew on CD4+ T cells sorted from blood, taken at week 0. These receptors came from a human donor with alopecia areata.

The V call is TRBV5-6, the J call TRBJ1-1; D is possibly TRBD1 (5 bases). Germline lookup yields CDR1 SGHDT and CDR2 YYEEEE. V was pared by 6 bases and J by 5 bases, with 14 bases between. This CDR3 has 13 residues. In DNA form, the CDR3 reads TGTGCCAGCACCGAGTTGGGGACGACTGAAGCTTTCTTT. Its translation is CASTELGTTEAFF.

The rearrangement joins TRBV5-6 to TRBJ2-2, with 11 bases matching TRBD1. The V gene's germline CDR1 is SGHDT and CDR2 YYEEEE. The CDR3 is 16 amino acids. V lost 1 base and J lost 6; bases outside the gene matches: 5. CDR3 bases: TGTGCCAGCAGCTTGCCGGGACAGGGGGTAGCCGGGGAGCTGTTTTTT. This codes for CASSLPGQGVAGELFF.

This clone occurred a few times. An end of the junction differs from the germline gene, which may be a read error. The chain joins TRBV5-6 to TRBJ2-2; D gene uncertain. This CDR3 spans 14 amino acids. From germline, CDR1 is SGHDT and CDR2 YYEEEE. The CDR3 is CASSFVGNAGELFF. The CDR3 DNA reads TGTGCCAGCAGCTTTGTGGGGAACGCCGGGGAGCTGTTTTTT.

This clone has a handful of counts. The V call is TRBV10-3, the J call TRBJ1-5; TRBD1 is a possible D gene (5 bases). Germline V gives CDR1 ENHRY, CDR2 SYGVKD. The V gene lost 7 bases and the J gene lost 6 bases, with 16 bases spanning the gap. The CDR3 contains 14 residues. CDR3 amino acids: CAITRDPQGQPQHF. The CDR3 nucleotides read TGTGCCATCACCAGGGACCCTCAAGGTCAGCCCCAGCATTTT.

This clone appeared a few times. The CDR3 reads CSVVVDRDHEQYF. DNA of the CDR3: TGCAGCGTTGTTGTGGACAGGGACCACGAGCAGTACTTC. The rearrangement links TRBV29-1 to TRBJ2-7; 8 bases align to TRBD1. Germline V gene sequence: CDR1 SQVTM, CDR2 ANQGSEA. The CDR3 has 13 amino acids. Germline trimming cut 4 bases from V and 5 bases from J; bases unmatched to any gene: 7.

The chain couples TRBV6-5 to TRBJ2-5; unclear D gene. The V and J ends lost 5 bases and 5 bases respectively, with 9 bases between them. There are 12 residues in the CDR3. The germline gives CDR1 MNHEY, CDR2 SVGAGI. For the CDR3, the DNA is TGTGCCAGCAGTGTCCTCGGGGAGACCCAGTACTTC. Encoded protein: CASSVLGETQYF.

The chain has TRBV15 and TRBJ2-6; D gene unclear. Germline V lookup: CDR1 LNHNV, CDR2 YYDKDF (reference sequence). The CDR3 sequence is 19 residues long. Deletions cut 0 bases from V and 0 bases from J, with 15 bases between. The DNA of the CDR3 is TGTGCCACCAGCAGAGATCAGGCAGTTATCCGCTCTGGGGCCAACGTCCTGACTTTC. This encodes CATSRDQAVIRSGANVLTF.

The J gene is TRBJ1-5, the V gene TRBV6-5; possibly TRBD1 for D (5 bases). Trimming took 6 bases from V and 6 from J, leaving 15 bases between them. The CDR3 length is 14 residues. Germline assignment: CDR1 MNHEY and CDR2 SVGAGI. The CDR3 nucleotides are TGTGCCAGCAGAACGGCAGGGTCGAGTCAGCCCCAGCATTTT. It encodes CASRTAGSSQPQHF.

The CDR3 spells CSVGGKGGGSTNEKLFF. The DNA of the CDR3 is TGCAGCGTTGGAGGGAAGGGAGGGGGTTCAACTAATGAAAAACTGTTTTTT. The V call is TRBV29-1, the J call TRBJ1-4; D is possibly TRBD1 (6 bases). Germline loops: CDR1 SQVTM, CDR2 ANQGSEA. V lost 4 bases to trimming and J lost 0 bases, with 18 bases between them. The CDR3 length is 17 residues.

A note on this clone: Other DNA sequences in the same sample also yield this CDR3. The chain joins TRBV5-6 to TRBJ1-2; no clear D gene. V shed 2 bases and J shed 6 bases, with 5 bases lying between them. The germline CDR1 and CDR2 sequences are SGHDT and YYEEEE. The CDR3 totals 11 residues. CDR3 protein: CASSFRDGYTF. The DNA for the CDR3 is TGTGCCAGCAGCTTCCGGGATGGCTACACCTTC. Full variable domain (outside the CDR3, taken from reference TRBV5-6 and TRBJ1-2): DAGVTQSPTHLIKTRGQQVTLRCSPKSGHDTVSWYQQALGQGPQFIFQYYEEEERQRGNFPDRFSGHQFPNYSSELNVNALLLGDSALYLCASSFRDGYTFGSGTRLTVV.

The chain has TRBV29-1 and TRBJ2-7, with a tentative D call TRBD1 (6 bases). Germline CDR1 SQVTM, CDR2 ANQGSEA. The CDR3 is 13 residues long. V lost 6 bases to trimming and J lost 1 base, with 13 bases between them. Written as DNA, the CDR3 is TGCAGCGTCATCGACAGGATGTCCTACGAGCAGTACTTC. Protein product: CSVIDRMSYEQYF.

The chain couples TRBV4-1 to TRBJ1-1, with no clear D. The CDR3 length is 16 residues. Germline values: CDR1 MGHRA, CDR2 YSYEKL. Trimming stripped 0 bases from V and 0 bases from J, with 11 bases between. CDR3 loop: CASSQERGGLNTEAFF. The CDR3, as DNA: TGCGCCAGCAGCCAAGAACGGGGAGGACTGAACACTGAAGCTTTCTTT.

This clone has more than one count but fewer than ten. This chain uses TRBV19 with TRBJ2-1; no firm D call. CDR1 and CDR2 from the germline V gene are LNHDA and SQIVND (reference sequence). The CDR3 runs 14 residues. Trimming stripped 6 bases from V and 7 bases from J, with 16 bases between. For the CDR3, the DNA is TGTGCCAGTAGCCCCTCTGGAATGGGGAATGAGCAGTTCTTC. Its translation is CASSPSGMGNEQFF.

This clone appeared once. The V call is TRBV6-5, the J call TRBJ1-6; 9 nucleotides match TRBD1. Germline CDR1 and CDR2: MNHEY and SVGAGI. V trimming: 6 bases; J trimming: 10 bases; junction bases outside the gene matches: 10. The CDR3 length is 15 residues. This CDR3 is CASSPRDRATSPLHF. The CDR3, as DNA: TGTGCCAGCAGCCCCAGGGACAGGGCAACATCACCCCTCCACTTT.

The DNA of the CDR3 is TGTGCCAGCAGTTATGGTTTAGGTTTGGCCCCCGGCTACACCTTC. Encoded protein: CASSYGLGLAPGYTF. This chain links TRBV6-5 with TRBJ1-2, with unresolved D. The germline gives CDR1 MNHEY, CDR2 SVGAGI. The CDR3 totals 15 residues. V was pared by 3 bases and J by 8 bases, with 19 bases between.

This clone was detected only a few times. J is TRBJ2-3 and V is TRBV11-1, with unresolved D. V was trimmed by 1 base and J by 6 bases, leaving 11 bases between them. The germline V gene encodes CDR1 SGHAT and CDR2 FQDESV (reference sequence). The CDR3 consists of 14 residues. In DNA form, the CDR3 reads TGTGCCAGCAGCTTAGGTGGTAACCTGGATACGCAGTATTTT. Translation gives CASSLGGNLDTQYF.

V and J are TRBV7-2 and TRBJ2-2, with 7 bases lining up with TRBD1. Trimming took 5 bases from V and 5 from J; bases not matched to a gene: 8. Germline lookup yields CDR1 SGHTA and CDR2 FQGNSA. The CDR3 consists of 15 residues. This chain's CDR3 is CASSPRQGKTGELFF. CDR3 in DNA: TGTGCCAGCAGCCCCCGACAGGGAAAGACCGGGGAGCTGTTTTTT.

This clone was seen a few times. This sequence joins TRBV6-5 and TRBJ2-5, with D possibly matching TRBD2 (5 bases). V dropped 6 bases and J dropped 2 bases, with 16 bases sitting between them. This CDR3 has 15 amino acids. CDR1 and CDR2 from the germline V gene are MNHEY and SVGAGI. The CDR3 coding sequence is TGTGCCAGCAGGTTGATCGGATCGGGACAAGAGACCCAGTACTTC. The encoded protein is CASRLIGSGQETQYF.

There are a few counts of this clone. This chain's CDR3 is CASSVNIDSEYGYTF. CDR3 sequence (DNA): TGTGCCAGCAGCGTAAACATAGACAGCGAATATGGCTACACCTTC. The chain combines TRBV9 with TRBJ1-2, with D perhaps TRBD1 (5 bases). Germline assignment: CDR1 SGDLS and CDR2 YYNGEE. The CDR3 length is 15 residues. Deletions cut 1 base from V and 5 bases from J, with 15 bases between.

Here the CDR3 reads CAWSGERLFF. The CDR3 DNA sequence: TGTGCCTGGAGTGGGGAACGGTTGTTTTTT. The chain couples TRBV30 to TRBJ1-4; no clear D gene. This CDR3 has 10 amino acids. V was pared by 1 base and J by 15 bases, with 9 bases between. The germline V gene encodes CDR1 GTSNPN and CDR2 SVGIG (reference sequence).

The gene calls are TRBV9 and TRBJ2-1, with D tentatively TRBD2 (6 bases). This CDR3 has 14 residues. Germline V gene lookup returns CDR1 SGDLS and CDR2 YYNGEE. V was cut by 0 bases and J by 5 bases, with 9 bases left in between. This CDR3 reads CASSVVGGDNEQFF. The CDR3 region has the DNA TGTGCCAGCAGCGTAGTGGGGGGAGACAATGAGCAGTTCTTC.

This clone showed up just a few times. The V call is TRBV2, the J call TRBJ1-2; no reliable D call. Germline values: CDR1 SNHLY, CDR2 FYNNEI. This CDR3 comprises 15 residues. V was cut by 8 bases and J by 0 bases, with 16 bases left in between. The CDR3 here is CASRRSLRANYGYTF. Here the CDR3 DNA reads TGTGCCAGCCGGCGGTCCCTAAGAGCTAACTATGGCTACACCTTC.